One sample yielded the 11 T cell receptor beta chains listed below, sequenced in a study of PD-1 blockade in classical Hodgkin lymphoma. With no exception, relapse followed autologous stem cell transplantation in all patients, and brentuximab vedotin exposure varied. The assay was immunoSEQ multiplex PCR, and TCRdb's table has in-frame clones only and misses some. The sample yields approximately 25,000 clones, 65% to 80% seen once. The input for sequencing was peripheral blood mononuclear cells (PBMCs), taken before the second cycle of nivolumab. Receptors were obtained from a human donor with classical Hodgkin lymphoma.

The V call is TRBV28, the J call TRBJ2-4; no reliable D call. The V gene lost 2 bases and the J gene lost 7 bases, with 3 bases spanning the gap. The CDR3 sequence is 11 residues long. Germline CDR1 and CDR2: MDHEN and SYDVKM. CDR3 in amino acids: CASSLVNIQYF. In DNA, the CDR3 is TGTGCCAGCAGTTTAGTTAACATTCAGTACTTC.

The chain combines TRBV2 with TRBJ1-4, with a possible D match to TRBD1 (5 bases). The CDR3 contains 19 residues. The germline V gene has CDR1 SNHLY and CDR2 FYNNEI. V lost 5 bases to trimming and J lost 0 bases, with 22 bases between them. DNA for the CDR3: TGTGCCAGCAGTTGGGTACGGGACGGTGTTCTTGCAACTAATGAAAAACTGTTTTTT. This sequence encodes CASSWVRDGVLATNEKLFF.

The J gene is TRBJ2-1, the V gene TRBV20-1; possible D gene TRBD2, 5 bases. In germline, CDR1 is DFQATT, CDR2 SNEGSKA (reference sequence). Trimming removed 6 bases from V and 3 bases from J, with 6 bases in between. The CDR3 contains 11 residues. CDR3 nucleotides: TGCAGTGCAGACTACTACAATGAGCAGTTCTTC. Translating gives CSADYYNEQFF.

This clone occurred a few times. The rearrangement uses TRBV9 and TRBJ2-7; 8 nucleotides align to TRBD2. V lost 2 bases, J lost 4 bases, and 8 bases stayed unmatched. The CDR3 runs to 15 residues. Germline CDR1 SGDLS, CDR2 YYNGEE. CDR3 region: CASSVYPGGPYEQYF. The CDR3 DNA reads as TGTGCCAGCAGCGTCTATCCGGGAGGGCCGTACGAGCAGTACTTC.

The chain recombines TRBV10-3 with TRBJ2-3; the match to TRBD2 covers 9 bases. Per the germline V gene, CDR1 is ENHRY and CDR2 is SYGVKD. J gave up 1 base and V 4 bases, and 6 bases lay outside the gene matches. The CDR3 consists of 16 residues. The CDR3: CAISGGASGGTDTQYF. For the CDR3, the DNA is TGTGCCATCAGTGGGGGAGCTAGCGGGGGCACAGATACGCAGTATTTT.

The chain is built from TRBV5-1 and TRBJ1-1; D is possibly TRBD1 (6 bases). The CDR3 runs to 12 residues. The germline V gene encodes CDR1 SGHRS and CDR2 YFSETQ. Trimming shortened V by 0 bases and J by 11 bases, and 11 bases separated the two germline ends. The DNA of the CDR3 is TGCGCCAGCAGCTTGGTGGACGGGGGCGCTTTCTTT. Encoded protein: CASSLVDGGAFF.

The chain uses TRBV4-2 and TRBJ2-1; TRBD1 or TRBD2 may be the D gene (5 bases each). Germline V gene data show CDR1 as LGHNA and CDR2 as YNFKEQ. This CDR3 comprises 13 residues. V was clipped by 3 bases and J by 2 bases, with 5 bases between them. The CDR3 here is CASSQGPYNEQFF. The CDR3 DNA follows: TGTGCCAGCAGCCAGGGACCCTACAATGAGCAGTTCTTC.

The V and J genes are TRBV6-5 and TRBJ1-5; D gene uncertain. CDR3 length equals 15 residues. V lost 0 bases and J 0 bases, leaving 6 bases between the germline ends. Germline V gives CDR1 MNHEY, CDR2 SVGAGI. CDR3: CASSYSQYSNQPQHF. The CDR3 region has the DNA TGTGCCAGCAGTTACTCTCAATATAGCAATCAGCCCCAGCATTTT.

The chain combines TRBV5-6 with TRBJ1-6; 7 bases agree with TRBD1. CDR1 and CDR2 (germline): SGHDT, YYEEEE. V lost 2 bases and J lost 7; bases outside the gene matches: 6. This CDR3 region has 15 residues. CDR3: CASSFWDRENSPLHF. The DNA of the CDR3 is TGTGCCAGCAGCTTTTGGGACAGAGAGAATTCACCCCTCCACTTT.

By frequency in the sample, this clone is large. CDR3 in DNA: TGTGCCAGCAGCTACCTCGGGAGAGGGGAGGAGACCCAGTACTTC. This sequence encodes CASSYLGRGEETQYF. V and J are TRBV5-4 and TRBJ2-5; tentatively, D is TRBD2 (6 bases). Trimming removed 3 bases from V and 5 bases from J, with 17 bases in between. Germline lookup yields CDR1 SGHNT and CDR2 YYREEE (reference sequence). This CDR3 is 15 amino acids long.

The chain links TRBV7-2 to TRBJ2-7, with unresolved D. The CDR3 totals 11 residues. V was cut by 1 base and J by 9 bases, with 7 bases left in between. CDR1 and CDR2 (germline): SGHTA, FQGNSA. The DNA of the CDR3 is TGTGCCAGCAGCTTAGGGTGGGGGCAGTACTTC. The encoded protein is CASSLGWGQYF.